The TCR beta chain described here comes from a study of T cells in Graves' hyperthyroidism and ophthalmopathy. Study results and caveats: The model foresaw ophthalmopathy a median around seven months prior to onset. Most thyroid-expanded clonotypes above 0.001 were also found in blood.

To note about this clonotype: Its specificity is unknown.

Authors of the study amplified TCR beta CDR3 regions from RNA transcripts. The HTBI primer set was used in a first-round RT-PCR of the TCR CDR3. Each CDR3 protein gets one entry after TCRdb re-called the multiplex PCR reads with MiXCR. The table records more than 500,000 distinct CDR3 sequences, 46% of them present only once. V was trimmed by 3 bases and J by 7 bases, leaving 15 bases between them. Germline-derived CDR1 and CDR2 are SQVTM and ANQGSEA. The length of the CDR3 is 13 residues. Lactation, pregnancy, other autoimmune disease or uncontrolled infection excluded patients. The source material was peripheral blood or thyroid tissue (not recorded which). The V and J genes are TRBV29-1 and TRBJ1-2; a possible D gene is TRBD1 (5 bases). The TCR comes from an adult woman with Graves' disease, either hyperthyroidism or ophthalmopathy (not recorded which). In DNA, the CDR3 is TGCAGCGTTGAGCAGGGCAGCGATCGTGGCTACACCTTC. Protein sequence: CSVEQGSDRGYTF.